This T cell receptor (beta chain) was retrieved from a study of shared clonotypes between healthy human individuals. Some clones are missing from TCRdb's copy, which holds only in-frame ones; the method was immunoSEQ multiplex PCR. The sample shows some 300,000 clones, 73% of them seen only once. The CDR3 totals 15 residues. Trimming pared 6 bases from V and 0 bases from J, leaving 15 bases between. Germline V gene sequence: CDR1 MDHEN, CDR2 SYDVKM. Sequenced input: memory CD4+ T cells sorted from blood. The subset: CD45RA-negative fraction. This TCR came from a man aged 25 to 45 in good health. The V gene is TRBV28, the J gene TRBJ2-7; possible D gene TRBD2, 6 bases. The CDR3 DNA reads TGTGCCAGCAGCACCGACGTGGGAGGCTCCTACGAGCAGTACTTC. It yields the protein CASSTDVGGSYEQYF.